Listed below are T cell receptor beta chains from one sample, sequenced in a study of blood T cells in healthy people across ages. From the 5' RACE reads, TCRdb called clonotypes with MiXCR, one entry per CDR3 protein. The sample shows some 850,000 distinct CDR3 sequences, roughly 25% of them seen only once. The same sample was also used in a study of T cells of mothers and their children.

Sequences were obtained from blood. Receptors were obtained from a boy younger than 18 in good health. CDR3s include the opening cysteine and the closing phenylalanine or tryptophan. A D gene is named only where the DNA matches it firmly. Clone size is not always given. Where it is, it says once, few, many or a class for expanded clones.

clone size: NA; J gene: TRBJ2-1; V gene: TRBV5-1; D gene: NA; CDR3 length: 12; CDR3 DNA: TGCGCCAGCAGCTTGCTGGGTACTGAGCAGTTCTTC; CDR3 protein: CASSLLGTEQFF
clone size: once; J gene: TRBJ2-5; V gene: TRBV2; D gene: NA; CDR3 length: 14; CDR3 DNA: TGTGCCAGCAGTGAAGTCAGTTTACAAGAGACCCAGTACTTC; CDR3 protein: CASSEVSLQETQYF
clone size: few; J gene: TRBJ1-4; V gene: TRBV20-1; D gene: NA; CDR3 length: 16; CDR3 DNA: TGCAGTGCCCAATCTAAGGGGACGCGAACTAATGAAAAACTGTTTTTT; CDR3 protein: CSAQSKGTRTNEKLFF
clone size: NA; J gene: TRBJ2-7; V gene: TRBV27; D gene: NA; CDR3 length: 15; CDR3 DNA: TGTGCCAGCAGTTTTCGATCTGCGGGACCCTACGAGCAGTACTTC; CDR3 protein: CASSFRSAGPYEQYF
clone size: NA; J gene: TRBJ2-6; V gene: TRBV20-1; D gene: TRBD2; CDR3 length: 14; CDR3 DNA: TGCAGTGCTAGACCCCTAGCGGGGAACAACGTCCTGACTTTC; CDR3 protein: CSARPLAGNNVLTF
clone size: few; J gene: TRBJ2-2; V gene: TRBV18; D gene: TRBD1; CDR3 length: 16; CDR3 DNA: TGTGCCAGCTCACCGGGACAGGTCGCGAACACCGGGGAGCTGTTTTTT; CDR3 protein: CASSPGQVANTGELFF
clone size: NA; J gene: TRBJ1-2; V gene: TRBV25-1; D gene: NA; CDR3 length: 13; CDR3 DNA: TGTGCCAGCAGTGCACAGAGTTTTTATGGCTACACCTTC; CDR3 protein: CASSAQSFYGYTF
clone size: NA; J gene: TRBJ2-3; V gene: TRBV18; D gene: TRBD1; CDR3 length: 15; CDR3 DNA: TGTGCCAGCTCACCTCTGTTACAGGGGAAAGATACGCAGTATTTT; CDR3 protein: CASSPLLQGKDTQYF
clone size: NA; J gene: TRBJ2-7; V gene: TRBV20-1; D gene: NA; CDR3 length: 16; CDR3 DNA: TGCAGTGCTAGAGATCAGGGAGGGCAGGGGTCCTACGAGCAGTACTTC; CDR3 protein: CSARDQGGQGSYEQYF
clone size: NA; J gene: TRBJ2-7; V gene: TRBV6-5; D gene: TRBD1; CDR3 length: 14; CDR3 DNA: TGTGCCAGCCGTACCGGACAGGGAACCTACGAGCAGTACTTC; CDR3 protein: CASRTGQGTYEQYF
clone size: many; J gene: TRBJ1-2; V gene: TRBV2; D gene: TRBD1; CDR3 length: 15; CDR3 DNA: TGTGCCAGCAGTGAACAGGGGACAGCTTACTATGGCTACACCTTC; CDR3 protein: CASSEQGTAYYGYTF
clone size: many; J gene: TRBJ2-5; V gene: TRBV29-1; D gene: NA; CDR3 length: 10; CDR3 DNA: TGCAGCGTTGCCCAAGAGACCCAGTACTTC; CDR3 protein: CSVAQETQYF
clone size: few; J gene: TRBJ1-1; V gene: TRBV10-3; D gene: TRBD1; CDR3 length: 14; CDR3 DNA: TGTGCCATCAGGGAGGACAGGGGGAACACTGAAGCTTTCTTT; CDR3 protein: CAIREDRGNTEAFF
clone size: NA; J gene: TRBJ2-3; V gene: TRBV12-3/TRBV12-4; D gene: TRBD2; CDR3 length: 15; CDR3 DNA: TGTGCCAGCAGCTGGGGCGGGGGGTCCCCAGATACGCAGTATTTT; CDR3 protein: CASSWGGGSPDTQYF
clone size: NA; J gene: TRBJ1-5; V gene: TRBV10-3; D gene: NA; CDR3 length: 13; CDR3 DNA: TGTGCCATCAGTGAATTGCAGACTCGGCCCCAGCATTTT; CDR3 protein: CAISELQTRPQHF
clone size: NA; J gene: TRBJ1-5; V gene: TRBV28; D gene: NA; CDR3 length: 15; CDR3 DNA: TGTGCCAGCAGTTTAACAGGGACCCGCAATCAGCCCCAGCATTTT; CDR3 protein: CASSLTGTRNQPQHF
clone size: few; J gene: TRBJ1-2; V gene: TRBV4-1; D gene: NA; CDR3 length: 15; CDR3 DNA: TGCGCCAGCAGCCAATCGGCCGCCCCTAACTATGGCTACACCTTC; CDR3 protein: CASSQSAAPNYGYTF
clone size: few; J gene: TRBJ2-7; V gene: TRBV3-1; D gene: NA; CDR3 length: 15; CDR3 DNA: TGTGCCAGCAGCCAAGGGGCAGAAGGCTCCTACGAGCAGTACTTC; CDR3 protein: CASSQGAEGSYEQYF
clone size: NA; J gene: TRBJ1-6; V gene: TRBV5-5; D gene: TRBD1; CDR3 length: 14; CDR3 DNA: TGTGCCAGCATGAGACAGGGAGTGGGTTCACCCCTCCACTTT; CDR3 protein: CASMRQGVGSPLHF
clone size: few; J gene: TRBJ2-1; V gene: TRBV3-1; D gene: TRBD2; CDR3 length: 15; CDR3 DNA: TGTGCCAGCAGCCAAGCGGGGGGCGGGAGGAATGAGCAGTTCTTC; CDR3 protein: CASSQAGGGRNEQFF
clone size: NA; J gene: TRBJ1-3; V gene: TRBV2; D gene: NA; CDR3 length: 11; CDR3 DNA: TGTGCCAGCAGTGAACGGGACACCATATATTTT; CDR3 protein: CASSERDTIYF
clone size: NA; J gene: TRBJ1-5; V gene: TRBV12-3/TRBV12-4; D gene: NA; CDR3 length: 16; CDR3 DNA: TGTGCCAGCAGTTTAGAAGGAGGGGCAGGCAATCAGCCCCAGCATTTT; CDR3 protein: CASSLEGGAGNQPQHF
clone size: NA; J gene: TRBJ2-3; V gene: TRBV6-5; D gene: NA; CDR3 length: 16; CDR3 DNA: TGTGCCAGCAGTTACTCGAGAGGGCCAGGCGTGAATACGCAGTATTTT; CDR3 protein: CASSYSRGPGVNTQYF
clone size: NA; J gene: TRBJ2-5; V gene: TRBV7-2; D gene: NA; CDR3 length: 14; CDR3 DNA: TGTGCCAGCAGCTTGAGGACAGCGCGAGAGACCCAGTACTTC; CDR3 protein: CASSLRTARETQYF
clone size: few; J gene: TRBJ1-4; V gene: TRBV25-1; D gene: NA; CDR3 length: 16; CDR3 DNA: TGTGCCAGCAGTGGCTGGGGGGGGACAACTAATGAAAAACTGTTTTTT; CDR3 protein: CASSGWGGTTNEKLFF
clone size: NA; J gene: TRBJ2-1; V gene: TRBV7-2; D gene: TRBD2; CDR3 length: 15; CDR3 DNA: TGTGCCAGCAGCTTGGTGGCTAGCGGCTACAATGAGCAGTTCTTC; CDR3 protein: CASSLVASGYNEQFF
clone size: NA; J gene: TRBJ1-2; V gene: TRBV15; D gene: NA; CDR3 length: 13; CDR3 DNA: TGTGCCACCAGCAGAGATGGTTTCGGTGGCTACACCTTC; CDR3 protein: CATSRDGFGGYTF
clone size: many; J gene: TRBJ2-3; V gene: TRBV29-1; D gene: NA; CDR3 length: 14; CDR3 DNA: TGCAGCGTCTCGAGGGGGGAGAACACAGATACGCAGTATTTT; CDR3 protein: CSVSRGENTDTQYF
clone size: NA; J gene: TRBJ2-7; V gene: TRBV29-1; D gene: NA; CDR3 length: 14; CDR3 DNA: TGCAGCGTTGAAGATTCCCGCGGTAGTTGGGAGCAGTACTTC; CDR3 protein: CSVEDSRGSWEQYF
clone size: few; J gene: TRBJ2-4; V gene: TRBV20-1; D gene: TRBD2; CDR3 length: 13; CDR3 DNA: TGCAGTGCCGGGACTAGCGGGATGAACATTCAGTACTTC; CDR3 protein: CSAGTSGMNIQYF
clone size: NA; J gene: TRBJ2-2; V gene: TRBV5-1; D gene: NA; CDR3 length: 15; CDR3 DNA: TGCGCCAGCAGTAAGGTCGGCAGCAACACCGGGGAGCTGTTTTTT; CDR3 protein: CASSKVGSNTGELFF
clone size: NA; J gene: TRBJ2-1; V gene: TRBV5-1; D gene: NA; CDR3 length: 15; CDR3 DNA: TGCGCCAGCAGCTTGGAGGTGGGGTCTTACAATGAGCAGTTCTTC; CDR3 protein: CASSLEVGSYNEQFF
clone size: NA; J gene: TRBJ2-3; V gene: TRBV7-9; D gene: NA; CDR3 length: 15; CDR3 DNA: TGTGCCAGCAGCTTAGCCGCCGGGTATGGAGATACGCAGTATTTT; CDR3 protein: CASSLAAGYGDTQYF
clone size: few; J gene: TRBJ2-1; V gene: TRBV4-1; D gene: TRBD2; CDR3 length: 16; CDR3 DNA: TGCGCCAGCAGCCTTGTCCTAGCGGGAGTCTACAATGAGCAGTTCTTC; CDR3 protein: CASSLVLAGVYNEQFF
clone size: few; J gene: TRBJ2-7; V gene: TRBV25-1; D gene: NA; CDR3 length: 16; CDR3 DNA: TGTGCCAGCAGTGCCTCATTTGGAGGGGTCGCCGACGAGCAGTACTTC; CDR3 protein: CASSASFGGVADEQYF
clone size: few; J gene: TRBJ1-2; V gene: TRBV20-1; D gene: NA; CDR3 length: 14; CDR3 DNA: TGCAGTGCTCGACAGACAGGAGCTAACTATGGCTACACCTTC; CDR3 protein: CSARQTGANYGYTF
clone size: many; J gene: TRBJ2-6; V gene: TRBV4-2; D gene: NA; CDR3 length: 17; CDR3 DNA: TGTGCCAGCAGCCAAGAGGCACAGGTCTCTGGGGCCAACGTCCTGACTTTC; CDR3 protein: CASSQEAQVSGANVLTF